A single T cell receptor (beta chain) is shown here with its context. Which antigen it targets is not known. Base qualities are missing; no much larger clone stands one base away. The entry originates in a study of tumor and adjacent non-tumor tissue in lung cancer (dated by TCRdb to the late 2010s). At the level of the whole study: Patients with adenocarcinoma (approximately 11), squamous cell carcinoma (2) and small cell lung cancer (1) were included in the cohort. For each patient, one tumor sample and one normal lung sample were taken, giving thirty paired specimens that underwent TCRbeta CDR3 sequencing. A total of approximately 130,000,000 productive TCRbeta reads were generated by sequencing, corresponding to an average of roughly 4.1 million reads per sample. Bulk TCRbeta repertoires were compared between lung tumor tissue and matched distant non-tumor lung tissue obtained from over 13 lung cancer patients. Ages among the 15 or so patients ranged from about 31 to 85 years, there were around ten men and 5 women, and disease was at TNM stage I to III.

Study-wide findings and limitations: Neither the sequencing platform nor unique molecular identifiers are named or mentioned anywhere in the methods. TCR diversity was significantly higher in younger patients, and greater tumor TCR diversity was associated with shorter overall survival and shorter disease-free survival. Only roughly 14 patients were in the cohort, and the authors stated that larger samples and more detailed clinical data are needed. Because peripheral blood was not sequenced, blood TCRbeta repertoires in the lung cancer patients of the study were not examined. The top 100 clones accounted for a significantly larger cumulative portion of the repertoire in normal lung than in tumor tissue. TCR diversity (inverse Simpson) was significantly higher in tumor than in normal lung tissue (approximately 440 vs 150, P = 0.0075, Mann-Whitney U test).

Bulk unsorted tissue served as the source for RNA extraction, and RNA quality was assessed using a NanoDrop ND-1000 and an Agilent 2100. Donors were newly diagnosed lung cancer patients admitted for thoracic surgery in China between August and November 2014, without prior chemotherapy. Anyone who had undergone radiotherapy or chemotherapy before, or who had another cancer at the same time, was left out of the study. Surgical tissue pieces of about 1-2.3 cm3 were preserved in RNAlater solution and stored at -80 °C until use. The germline V gene sets CDR1 to LGHNA and CDR2 to YSLEER. From cysteine to phenylalanine, the CDR3 is 16 amino acids long. The CDR3 DNA has 48 bases and is translated from base 1. Library method: multiplex PCR. Sequencing relied on an Illumina HiSeq 2500. TCRbeta libraries were constructed through three rounds of nested PCR with primers (Table S4) according to protocols modified from ARM-PCR. Before sequencing, PCR products of 200-500 bp were cut from the gel and purified using the QIAquick gel extraction kit. The authors' pipeline ran thus. Reads were cleaned with Trimmomatic, merged with FLASH into complete CDR3 sequences, and assigned to V(D)J germline segments with MiTCR. Clonal diversity was calculated as the inverse Simpson's index using VDJtools. In-frame sequences lacking a premature stop codon were counted as productive reads. TCRdb trimmed the raw reads at Q25, called clones with MiXCR and kept productive beta chains. Entries that share a CDR3 protein sequence are merged under the most common genes and DNA. For this entry, the V and J calls and clone size follow TCRdb and not the study's own pipeline. In all, the sample holds fewer than 85,000 distinct CDR3 sequences, and around 75% of those were seen once. Less than 15% of the sample belongs to the ten largest clones.

The chain was built from TRBV4-3 and TRBJ2-1; tentative D gene TRBD2, with 6 bases matching. The sequence was collected from a woman between 45 and 60 years old with non-small cell lung cancer. The material sequenced was lung tumor tissue. This receptor carries the CDR3 CVGSEGTAGPGREQFF. The nucleotides read TGCGTCGGCAGCGAAGGGACGGCGGGGCCCGGCCGAGAGCAGTTCTTC.